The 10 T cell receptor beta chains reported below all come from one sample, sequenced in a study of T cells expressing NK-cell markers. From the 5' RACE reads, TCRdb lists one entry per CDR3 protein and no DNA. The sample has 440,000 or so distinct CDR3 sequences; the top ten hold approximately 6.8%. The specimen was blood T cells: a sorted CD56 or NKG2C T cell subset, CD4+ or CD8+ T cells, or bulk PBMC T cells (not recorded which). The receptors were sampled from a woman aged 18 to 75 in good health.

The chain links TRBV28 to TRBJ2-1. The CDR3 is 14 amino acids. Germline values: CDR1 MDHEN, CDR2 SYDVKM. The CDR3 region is CASRLVSSYNEQFF.

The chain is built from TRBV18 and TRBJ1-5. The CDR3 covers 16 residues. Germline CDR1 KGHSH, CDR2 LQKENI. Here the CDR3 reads CASSPQLGGVDQPQHF. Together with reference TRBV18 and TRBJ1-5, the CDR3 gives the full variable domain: NAGVMQNPRHLVRRRGQEARLRCSPMKGHSHVYWYRQLPEEGLKFMVYLQKENIIDESGMPKERFSAEFPKEGPSILRIQQVVRGDSAAYFCASSPQLGGVDQPQHFGDGTRLSIL.

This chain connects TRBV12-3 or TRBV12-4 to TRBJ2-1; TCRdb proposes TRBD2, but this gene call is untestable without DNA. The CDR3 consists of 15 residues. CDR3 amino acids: CASSMQAGGPVEQFF.

The CDR3 is CASSQESGQPSYEQYF. The chain is built from TRBV4-2 and TRBJ2-7; checking the TCRdb D call of TRBD1 is not possible without DNA. The CDR3 length is 16 residues. From germline, CDR1 is LGHNA and CDR2 YNFKEQ.

The chain's CDR3 is CASSQGTSLYEQYF. The genes are TRBV28 and TRBJ2-7; TCRdb lists TRBD2, though no DNA is available to test this call. The CDR3 contains 14 residues. The germline V gene encodes CDR1 MDHEN and CDR2 SYDVKM.

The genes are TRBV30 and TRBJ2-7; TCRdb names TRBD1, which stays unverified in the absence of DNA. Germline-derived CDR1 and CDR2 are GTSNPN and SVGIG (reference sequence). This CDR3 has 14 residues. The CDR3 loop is CAWSVRVGAYEQYF.

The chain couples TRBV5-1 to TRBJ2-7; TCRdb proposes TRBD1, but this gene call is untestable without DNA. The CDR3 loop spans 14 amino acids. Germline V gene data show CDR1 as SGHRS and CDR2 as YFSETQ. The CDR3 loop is CASSLGLGAYEQYF.

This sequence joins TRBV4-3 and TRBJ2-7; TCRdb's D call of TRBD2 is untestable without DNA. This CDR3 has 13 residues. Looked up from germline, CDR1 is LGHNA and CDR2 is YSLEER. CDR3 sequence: CASSSGLGIEQYF.

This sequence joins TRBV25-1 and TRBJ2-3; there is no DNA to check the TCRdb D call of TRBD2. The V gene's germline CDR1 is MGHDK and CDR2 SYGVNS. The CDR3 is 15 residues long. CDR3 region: CASRLSGGATDTQYF.

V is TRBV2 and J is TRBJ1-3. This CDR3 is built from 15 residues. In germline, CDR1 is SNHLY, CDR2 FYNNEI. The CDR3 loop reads CASSTVNYSGNTIYF.